Each of the 3 T cell receptor beta chains below was sequenced from the same sample in a study of blood T cell repertoires in COVID-19. Data came from immunoSEQ multiplex PCR; TCRdb stores just in-frame clones and leaves some out. The sample contains around 140,000 clones, approximately 86% of which appear only once. Source material: peripheral blood. These receptor sequences come from a woman aged 50 to 60 with acute or convalescent COVID-19.

The CDR3 is CASSRDMGRGAFF. CDR3 coding DNA: TGTGCCAGCAGCCGAGACATGGGTAGGGGAGCTTTCTTT. V usage is TRBV12-3 or TRBV12-4 and J usage is TRBJ1-1; TRBD1 might be the D (5 bases). This CDR3 is built from 13 residues. V lost 6 bases, J lost 10 bases, and 18 bases lay in between.

J is TRBJ2-7 and V is TRBV6-6, with 8 bases matching TRBD1. The CDR3 totals 12 residues. The germline gives CDR1 MNHNY, CDR2 SVGAGI (reference sequence). Trimming at V came to 6 bases and at J to 5 bases, leaving 3 bases not matched to a gene. For the CDR3, the DNA is TGTGCCAGCAGACGGGACAGGAACGAGCAGTACTTC. This translates into CASRRDRNEQYF.

The chain is built from TRBV3-1 (or the pseudogene TRBV3-2) and TRBJ1-2, with TRBD1 matching 7 bases. The junction had 15 bases not matched to a gene; V was cut back by 4 bases and J by 7 bases. This CDR3 region has 16 residues. The germline CDR1 and CDR2 sequences are LGHDT and YNNKEL (reference sequence). The DNA of the CDR3 is TGTGCCAGCAGCCGGGGGGACAGCCAACCGGGCGGTGGCTACACCTTC. It specifies CASSRGDSQPGGGYTF.